One and the same sample provided the 18 T cell receptor beta chains below, sequenced in a study of tumor and adjacent non-tumor tissue in lung cancer. The library came from three nested PCR rounds adapted from ARM-PCR protocols. TCRdb redid the calling of the multiplex PCR reads with MiXCR, one entry per CDR3 protein. The sample shows over 85,000 distinct CDR3 sequences, approximately 87% of them seen only once. The template was RNA from unsorted bulk tissue. The sample taken for sequencing was lung tumor tissue. These receptors all stem from a man aged 65 to 79 with non-small cell lung cancer.

Note on this clonotype: Germline is not matched at one junction end, which may reflect a read error. The V call is TRBV10-1, the J call TRBJ2-7; D is perhaps TRBD1 or TRBD2 (5 bases each). The CDR3 is made up of 14 amino acids. CDR1 is WNHNN and CDR2 is SYGVQD in the germline V gene (reference sequence). CDR3 nucleotides: TGCGCCAGCAGTCCCGGGACGACACTCTACAAGCAGTACTTC. Its protein is CASSPGTTLYKQYF.

This clonotype appeared once. The junction and the germline gene differ at one end; a read error may be behind it. The gene calls are TRBV6-1 and TRBJ2-2; D possibly corresponds to TRBD2 (7 bases). Per germline, CDR1 MNHNS and CDR2 SASEGT. This CDR3 is built from 15 residues. The CDR3 nucleotides read TGTGCCAGCAGTTTAGGGGGGGCCTACACCGGGAAGCTGTTTTTT. Protein: CASSLGGAYTGKLFF.

Comments on this clonotype: At one end, the junction sequence differs from germline, possibly due to a read error. The V gene is TRBV14, the J gene TRBJ2-2; D may be TRBD1 (6 bases). From germline, CDR1 is SGHDN and CDR2 FVKESK. This CDR3 spans 14 amino acids. The CDR3 coding sequence is TGTGGCAGCAGCCAAAGGGGGAAGGCCGGGGAACTGTTTTTT. Its translation: CGSSQRGKAGELFF.

Concerning this clonotype: A much bigger clone sits one base away, suggesting this may be a read error. The V gene is TRBV28, the J gene TRBJ1-5; D gene uncertain. This CDR3 comprises 13 residues. Between the trimmed V and J ends, which lost 5 bases and 9 bases, there was a span of 14 bases. Per the germline V gene, CDR1 is MDHEN and CDR2 is SYDVKM. The CDR3 reads CASSLHLTRPQHF. CDR3 bases: TGTGCCAGCAGTCTACATCTAACCAGGCCCCAGCATTTT. The full variable domain, rest sourced from reference TRBV28 and TRBJ1-5, is DVKVTQSSRYLVKRTGEKVFLECVQDMDHENMFWYRQDPGLGLRLIYFSYDVKMKEKGDIPEGYSVSREKKERFSLILESASTNQTSMYLCASSLHLTRPQHFGDGTRLSIL.

As regards this clonotype: This may be a read error: a much more frequent sequence differs by one nucleotide. The CDR3 protein is CASNSYGGRLHGEKLFF. Here the CDR3 DNA reads TGTGCCAGCAACAGTTACGGGGGGCGCTTACATGGTGAAAAACTGTTTTTT. J is TRBJ1-4 and V is TRBV28; D possibly corresponds to TRBD1 (6 bases). The germline V gene encodes CDR1 MDHEN and CDR2 SYDVKM. This CDR3 contains 17 residues. The V end was cut by 7 bases, the J end by 7 bases, with 25 bases between.

The table lists this clonotype with a count of one. At one boundary the junction diverges from the germline segment, which might be a read error. This chain uses TRBV10-3 with TRBJ2-2; D may be TRBD2 (5 bases). The CDR3 sequence is 16 residues long. Per germline, CDR1 ENHRY and CDR2 SYGVKD. The CDR3 nucleotides are TGTGCCATCACTGGGCTGGCTGCCCCGGGTACCGGGGAGTTGTTTTTT. This gives the protein CAITGLAAPGTGELFF.

Details on this clonotype: One junction end disagrees with the germline gene, perhaps due to a read error. The J gene is TRBJ1-6, the V gene TRBV28; perhaps TRBD1 as D (5 bases). Germline values: CDR1 MDHEN, CDR2 SYDVKM. The CDR3 runs 16 residues. CDR3 bases: TGTGTCAGCAGTTTGCAAACAGGTTGGGATAATTCACCCCTCCACTTT. Translating gives CVSSLQTGWDNSPLHF.

In this sample, this clonotype turned up once. This may arise from a read error, as a much more abundant clone is one base away. The chain couples TRBV28 to TRBJ2-1, with D unclear. The V and J ends lost 7 bases and 2 bases respectively, with 6 bases between them. The CDR3 is made up of 12 amino acids. Germline CDR1 reads MDHEN; CDR2 reads SYDVKM. The CDR3 is CASKWAYNEQFF. The CDR3 region has the DNA TGTGCCAGCAAATGGGCCTACAATGAGCAGTTCTTC. Full variable domain (remainder filled in from reference TRBV28 and TRBJ2-1): DVKVTQSSRYLVKRTGEKVFLECVQDMDHENMFWYRQDPGLGLRLIYFSYDVKMKEKGDIPEGYSVSREKKERFSLILESASTNQTSMYLCASKWAYNEQFFGPGTRLTVL.

This clonotype was seen once. This CDR3 fails to terminate in the conserved phenylalanine or tryptophan, so it likely reflects a read error. The V gene is TRBV6-5, the J gene TRBJ2-7, with D possibly matching TRBD1 (6 bases). The length of the CDR3 is 14 residues. Germline CDR1 is MNHEY and CDR2 is SVGAGI. In DNA, the CDR3 is TGTACCTGCAGTTACGTGAGGGGGACCTACGAGCAGTACTAC. This translates into CTCSYVRGTYEQYY.

This clonotype appeared a single time. V usage is TRBV6-5 and J usage is TRBJ1-2; 8 bases match TRBD1. This CDR3 comprises 16 residues. The germline gives CDR1 MNHEY, CDR2 SVGAGI. Trimming at V came to 4 bases and at J to 8 bases, leaving 15 bases not matched to a gene. Here the CDR3 DNA reads TGTGCCAGCAGTTGGATGCGTAACGGGACAGGTGGAGGCTACACCTTC. Encoded protein: CASSWMRNGTGGGYTF.

Worth noting for this clonotype: With a much larger clone just one base away, this may be a read error. The chain uses TRBV7-8 and TRBJ2-3, with D perhaps TRBD2 (6 bases). Germline lookup yields CDR1 SGHVS and CDR2 FQNEAQ. CDR3 size: 15 residues. Trimming took 5 bases from V and 3 from J, leaving 15 bases between them. CDR3 sequence: CASSLGRGVTDTQYF. The CDR3 region has the DNA TGTGCCAGCAGCCTCGGGAGAGGGGTTACAGATACGCAGTATTTT.

In regard to this clonotype: The CDR3 does not end in the conserved phenylalanine or tryptophan, so this is likely a read error. The chain combines TRBV12-3 or TRBV12-4 with TRBJ2-3; D unresolved. This CDR3 region has 11 residues. This CDR3 is CTSSIRDTQYI. DNA for the CDR3: TGTACCAGCAGTATTAGAGATACGCAGTATATT.

The chain recombines TRBV12-5 with TRBJ2-2; possibly TRBD2 for D (6 bases). Germline lookup yields CDR1 LGHNT and CDR2 FRNRAP. The germline V and J ends were trimmed by 6 bases and 14 bases, with 28 bases remaining between them. This CDR3 has 16 residues. The CDR3 here is CASGPRDSRPTEDLFF. The CDR3 DNA reads TGTGCTAGTGGCCCACGGGACTCCCGTCCCACTGAGGACCTGTTTTTT.

Note on this clonotype: The junction departs from the called germline gene at one end, perhaps through a read error. The V and J genes are TRBV12-3 or TRBV12-4 and TRBJ2-5; 10 bases map to TRBD2. There are 15 residues in the CDR3. The CDR3 reads CASSGLAGAVEAQYF. CDR3 DNA: TGTGCCAGCAGCGGGCTAGCGGGAGCGGTGGAGGCCCAGTACTTT.

Points on this clonotype: The CDR3 end shows no conserved phenylalanine or tryptophan, and so a read error is likely. The limits of the CDR3 on the DNA are not certain, so only TCRdb's listed CDR3 is given. The rearrangement uses TRBV12-3 or TRBV12-4 and TRBJ2-3. The CDR3 comprises 13 residues, both ends counted. The CDR3 loop reads CVSSLGQTDTQCS.

The chain uses TRBV29-1 and TRBJ1-5; D is perhaps TRBD1 (6 bases). The V end lost 6 bases, the J end lost 5 bases, and 14 bases lay between the germline ends. This CDR3 comprises 13 residues. The germline V gene encodes CDR1 SQVTM and CDR2 ANQGSEA. CDR3 region: CSVSVGAYQPQHF. The CDR3 DNA follows: TGCAGCGTCTCAGTGGGGGCCTATCAGCCCCAGCATTTT.

About this clonotype: One end of the junction is discordant with germline, which a read error may explain. The V call is TRBV4-3, the J call TRBJ1-4, with D tentatively TRBD1 (6 bases). There are 15 residues in the CDR3. CDR1 and CDR2 from the germline V gene are LGHNA and YSLEER. The CDR3 coding sequence is TGCGCCAGCAGCCGTACGGGGGGCAAAAATGAAAAACTATTTTTT. Its protein product is CASSRTGGKNEKLFF.

The chain couples TRBV11-3 to TRBJ2-1; TRBD2 agrees at 7 bases. This CDR3 contains 20 residues. From germline, CDR1 is SGHNT and CDR2 YENEEA. Germline trimming cut 7 bases from V and 7 bases from J; bases unmatched to any gene: 28. The CDR3 nucleotides read TGTGCCAGCAACTCAGATAGCGATGTGGGACTATCGGGAGAGGGGAATGAGCAGTTCTTC. It specifies CASNSDSDVGLSGEGNEQFF.